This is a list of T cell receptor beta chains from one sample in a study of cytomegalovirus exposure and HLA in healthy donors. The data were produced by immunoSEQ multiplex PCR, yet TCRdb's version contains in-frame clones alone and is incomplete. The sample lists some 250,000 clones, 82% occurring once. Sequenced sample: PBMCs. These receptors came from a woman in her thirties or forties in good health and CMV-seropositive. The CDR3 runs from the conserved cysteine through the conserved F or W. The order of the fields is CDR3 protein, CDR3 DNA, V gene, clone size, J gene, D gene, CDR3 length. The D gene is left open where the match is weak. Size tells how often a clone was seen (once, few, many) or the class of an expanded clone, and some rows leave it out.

cdr3_aa: CASSKASRECKNYEQYF
cdr3_nt: TGTGCCAGCAGCAAAGCTAGTCGGGAGTGCAAGAACTACGAGCAGTACTTC
v_call: TRBV21-1
clone_size: NA
j_call: TRBJ2-7
d_call: NA
cdr3_length: 17

cdr3_aa: CAISEEGGVGETQYF
cdr3_nt: TGTGCCATCAGTGAGGAAGGCGGGGTTGGGGAGACCCAGTACTTC
v_call: TRBV10-3
clone_size: NA
j_call: TRBJ2-5
d_call: NA
cdr3_length: 15

cdr3_aa: CAISESQQNTEAFF
cdr3_nt: TGTGCCATCAGTGAGTCACAGCAGAACACTGAAGCTTTCTTT
v_call: TRBV10-3
clone_size: NA
j_call: TRBJ1-1
d_call: NA
cdr3_length: 14

cdr3_aa: CSVEDLLEGSSYNEQFF
cdr3_nt: TGCAGCGTTGAAGATCTCTTGGAGGGGAGCTCCTACAATGAGCAGTTCTTC
v_call: TRBV29-1
clone_size: NA
j_call: TRBJ2-1
d_call: NA
cdr3_length: 17

cdr3_aa: CASSLTRDRENEQFF
cdr3_nt: TGTGCCAGCAGCTTAACTCGGGACAGGGAAAATGAGCAGTTCTTC
v_call: TRBV7-3
clone_size: NA
j_call: TRBJ2-1
d_call: TRBD1
cdr3_length: 15

cdr3_aa: CAWSLSGYNEQYF
cdr3_nt: TGTGCCTGGAGTTTGTCAGGGTATAACGAGCAGTACTTC
v_call: TRBV30
clone_size: once
j_call: TRBJ2-7
d_call: NA
cdr3_length: 13

cdr3_aa: CATGGSTEAFF
cdr3_nt: TGTGCCACCGGGGGGTCGACTGAAGCTTTCTTT
v_call: TRBV7-9
clone_size: NA
j_call: TRBJ1-1
d_call: NA
cdr3_length: 11

cdr3_aa: CASSPLAGPSYEQYF
cdr3_nt: TGTGCCAGCAGCCCCTTAGCGGGTCCATCCTACGAGCAGTACTTC
v_call: TRBV7-2
clone_size: NA
j_call: TRBJ2-7
d_call: TRBD2
cdr3_length: 15

cdr3_aa: CASSPLAGGQETQYF
cdr3_nt: TGTGCCAGCAGTCCTCTAGCGGGGGGGCAAGAGACCCAGTACTTC
v_call: TRBV6-6
clone_size: NA
j_call: TRBJ2-5
d_call: TRBD2
cdr3_length: 15

cdr3_aa: CASSAQGTTDTQYF
cdr3_nt: TGTGCCAGCAGCGCTCAGGGAACCACAGATACGCAGTATTTT
v_call: TRBV9
clone_size: once
j_call: TRBJ2-3
d_call: NA
cdr3_length: 14

cdr3_aa: CAWSQASTRTGELFF
cdr3_nt: TGTGCCTGGAGTCAAGCTTCGACTCGCACCGGGGAGCTGTTTTTT
v_call: TRBV30
clone_size: NA
j_call: TRBJ2-2
d_call: NA
cdr3_length: 15

cdr3_aa: CSAADGRDPFF
cdr3_nt: TGCAGTGCGGCGGATGGGCGGGATCCGTTCTTC
v_call: TRBV20-1
clone_size: once
j_call: TRBJ2-1
d_call: NA
cdr3_length: 11

cdr3_aa: CASSSGQGLNEQYF
cdr3_nt: TGTGCCAGCAGCTCGGGACAGGGGCTCAACGAGCAGTACTTC
v_call: TRBV11-3
clone_size: NA
j_call: TRBJ2-7
d_call: TRBD1
cdr3_length: 14

cdr3_aa: CASSIEGALAGSEQYF
cdr3_nt: TGTGCCAGTAGTATAGAAGGGGCACTAGCGGGCAGCGAGCAGTACTTC
v_call: TRBV19
clone_size: NA
j_call: TRBJ2-7
d_call: TRBD2
cdr3_length: 16

cdr3_aa: CASSEGAWNTGELFF
cdr3_nt: TGTGCCAGCAGTGAAGGGGCGTGGAACACCGGGGAGCTGTTTTTT
v_call: TRBV6-1
clone_size: NA
j_call: TRBJ2-2
d_call: NA
cdr3_length: 15

cdr3_aa: CASSSGTISGNTIYF
cdr3_nt: TGTGCCAGCAGCTCGGGAACAATCTCTGGAAACACCATATATTTT
v_call: TRBV5-4
clone_size: once
j_call: TRBJ1-3
d_call: NA
cdr3_length: 15

cdr3_aa: CASSKREGYEQYF
cdr3_nt: TGCGCCAGCAGCAAGCGGGAGGGGTACGAGCAGTACTTC
v_call: TRBV4-1
clone_size: once
j_call: TRBJ2-7
d_call: TRBD2
cdr3_length: 13

cdr3_aa: CASSRRGRADSYNEQFF
cdr3_nt: TGTGCCAGCAGCCGCAGGGGGCGAGCGGATTCCTACAATGAGCAGTTCTTC
v_call: TRBV7-2
clone_size: few
j_call: TRBJ2-1
d_call: TRBD1
cdr3_length: 17

cdr3_aa: CASSLGLADNEQFF
cdr3_nt: TGCGCCAGCAGCTTGGGACTAGCGGACAATGAGCAGTTCTTC
v_call: TRBV5-1
clone_size: NA
j_call: TRBJ2-1
d_call: TRBD2
cdr3_length: 14